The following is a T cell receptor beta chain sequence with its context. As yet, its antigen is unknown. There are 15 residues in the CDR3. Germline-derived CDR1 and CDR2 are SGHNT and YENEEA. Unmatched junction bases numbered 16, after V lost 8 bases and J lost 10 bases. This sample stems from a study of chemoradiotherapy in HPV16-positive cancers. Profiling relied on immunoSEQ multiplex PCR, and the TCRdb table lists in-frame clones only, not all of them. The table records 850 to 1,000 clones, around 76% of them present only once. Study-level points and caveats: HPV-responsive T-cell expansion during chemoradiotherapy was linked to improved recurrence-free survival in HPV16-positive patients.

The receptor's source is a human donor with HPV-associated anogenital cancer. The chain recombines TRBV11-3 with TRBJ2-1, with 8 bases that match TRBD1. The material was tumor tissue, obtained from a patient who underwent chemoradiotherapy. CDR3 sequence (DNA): TGTGCCAGCCACCGCCTCGGACAGGGTATCGGGGAGCAGTTCTTC. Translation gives CASHRLGQGIGEQFF.